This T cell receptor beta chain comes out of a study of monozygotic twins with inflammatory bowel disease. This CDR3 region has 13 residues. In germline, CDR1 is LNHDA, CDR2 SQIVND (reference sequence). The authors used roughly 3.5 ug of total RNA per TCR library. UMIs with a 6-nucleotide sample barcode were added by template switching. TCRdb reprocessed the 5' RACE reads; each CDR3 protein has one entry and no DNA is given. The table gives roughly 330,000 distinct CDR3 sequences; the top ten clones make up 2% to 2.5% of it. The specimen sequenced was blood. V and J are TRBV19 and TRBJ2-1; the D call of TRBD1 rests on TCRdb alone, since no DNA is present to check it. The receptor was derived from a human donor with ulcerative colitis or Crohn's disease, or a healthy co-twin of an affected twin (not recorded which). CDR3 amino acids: CASSVGTPIEQFF.